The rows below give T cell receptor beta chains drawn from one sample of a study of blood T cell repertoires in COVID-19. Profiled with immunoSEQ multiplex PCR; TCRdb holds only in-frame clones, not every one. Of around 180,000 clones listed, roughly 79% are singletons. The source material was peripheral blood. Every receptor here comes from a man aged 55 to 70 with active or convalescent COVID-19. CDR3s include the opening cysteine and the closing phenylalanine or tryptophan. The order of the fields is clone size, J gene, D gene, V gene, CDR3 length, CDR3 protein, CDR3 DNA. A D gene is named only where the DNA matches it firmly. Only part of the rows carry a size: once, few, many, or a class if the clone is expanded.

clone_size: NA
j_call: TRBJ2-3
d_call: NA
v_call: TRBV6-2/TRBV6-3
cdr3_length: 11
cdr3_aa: CASSFGILPYF
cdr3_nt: TGTGCCAGCAGTTTCGGGATTCTACCGTATTTT

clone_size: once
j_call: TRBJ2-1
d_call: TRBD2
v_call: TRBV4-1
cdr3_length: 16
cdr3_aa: CASSPETSGSFHEQFF
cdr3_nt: TGCGCCAGCAGCCCCGAGACTAGCGGGAGTTTCCATGAGCAGTTCTTC

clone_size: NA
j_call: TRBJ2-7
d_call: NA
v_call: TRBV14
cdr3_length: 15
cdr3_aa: CASSPPRAGTYEQYF
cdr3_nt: TGTGCCAGCAGCCCCCCGCGGGCGGGAACGTACGAGCAGTACTTC

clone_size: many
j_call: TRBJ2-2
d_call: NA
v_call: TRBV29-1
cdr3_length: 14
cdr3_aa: CSAVIEDMVGELFF
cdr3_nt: TGCAGCGCCGTGATTGAGGACATGGTTGGGGAGCTGTTTTTT

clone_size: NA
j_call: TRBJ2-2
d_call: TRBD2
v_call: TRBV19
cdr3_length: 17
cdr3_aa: CASSSNRLAGNTGELFF
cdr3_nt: TGTGCCAGTAGTTCCAACCGACTAGCGGGTAACACCGGGGAGCTGTTTTTT

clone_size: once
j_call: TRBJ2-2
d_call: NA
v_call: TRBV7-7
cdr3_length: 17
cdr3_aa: CASTPGGGTSNTGELFF
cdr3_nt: TGTGCCAGCACCCCCGGGGGTGGGACTTCGAACACCGGGGAGCTGTTTTTT

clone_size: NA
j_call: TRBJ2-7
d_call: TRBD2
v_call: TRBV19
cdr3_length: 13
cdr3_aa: CASSPERDGEQYF
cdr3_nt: TGTGCCAGTAGTCCGGAGCGGGATGGCGAGCAGTACTTC

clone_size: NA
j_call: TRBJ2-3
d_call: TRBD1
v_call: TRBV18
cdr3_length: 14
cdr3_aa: CASSSGGGTDTQYF
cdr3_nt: TGTGCCAGCTCCTCAGGGGGCGGCACAGATACGCAGTATTTT

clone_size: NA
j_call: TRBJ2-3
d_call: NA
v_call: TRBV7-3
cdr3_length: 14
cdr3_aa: CASSLTPVTDTQYF
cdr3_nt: TGTGCCAGCAGCCTAACCCCTGTCACAGATACGCAGTATTTT

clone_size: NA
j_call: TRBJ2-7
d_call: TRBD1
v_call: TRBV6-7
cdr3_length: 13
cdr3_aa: CASSSGQVYEQYF
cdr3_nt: TGTGCCAGCAGTTCTGGACAGGTCTACGAGCAGTACTTC

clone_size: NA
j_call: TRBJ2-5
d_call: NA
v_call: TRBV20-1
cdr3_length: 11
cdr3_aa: CSGGIQETQYF
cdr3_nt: TGCAGTGGAGGGATCCAAGAGACCCAGTACTTC

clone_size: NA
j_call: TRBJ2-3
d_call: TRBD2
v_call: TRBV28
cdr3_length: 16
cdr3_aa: CASRGSLAGVADTQYF
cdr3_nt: TGTGCCAGCAGGGGATCCCTAGCGGGAGTGGCAGATACGCAGTATTTT

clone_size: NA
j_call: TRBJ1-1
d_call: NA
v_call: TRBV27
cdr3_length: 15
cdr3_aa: CASSLEFPGGKEAFF
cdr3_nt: TGTGCCAGCAGCCTAGAATTCCCGGGAGGGAAGGAAGCTTTCTTT

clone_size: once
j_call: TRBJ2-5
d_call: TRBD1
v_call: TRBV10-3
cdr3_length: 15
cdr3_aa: CAISAPGGEEETQYF
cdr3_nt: TGTGCCATCAGTGCTCCAGGGGGAGAGGAAGAGACCCAGTACTTC

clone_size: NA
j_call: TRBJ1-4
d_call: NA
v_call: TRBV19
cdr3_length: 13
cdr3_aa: CASTPGTNEKLFF
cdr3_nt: TGTGCCAGCACCCCGGGGACTAATGAAAAACTGTTTTTT

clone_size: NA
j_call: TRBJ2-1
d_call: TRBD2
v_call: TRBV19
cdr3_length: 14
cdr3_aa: CASSSGRAYNEQFF
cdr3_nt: TGTGCCAGTAGCAGCGGGAGGGCCTACAATGAGCAGTTCTTC

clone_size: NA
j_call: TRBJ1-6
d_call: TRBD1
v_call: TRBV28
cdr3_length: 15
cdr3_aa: CASSDRVAYNSPLHF
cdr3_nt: TGTGCCAGCAGTGACAGGGTGGCCTATAATTCACCCCTCCACTTT

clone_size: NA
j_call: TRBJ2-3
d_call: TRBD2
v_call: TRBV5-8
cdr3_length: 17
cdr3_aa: CASSRGLARGNTDTQYF
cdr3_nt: TGTGCCAGCAGCAGGGGACTCGCGCGGGGGAACACAGATACGCAGTATTTT

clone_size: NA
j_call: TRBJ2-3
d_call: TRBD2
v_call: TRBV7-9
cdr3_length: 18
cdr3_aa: CASSLVTRGVAGGLTQYF
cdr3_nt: TGTGCCAGCAGCTTAGTCACCCGGGGAGTAGCGGGGGGTCTCACGCAGTATTTT

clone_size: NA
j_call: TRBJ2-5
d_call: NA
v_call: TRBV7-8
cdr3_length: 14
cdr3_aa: CASSPLRSLETQYF
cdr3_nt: TGTGCCAGCAGCCCACTGCGGTCACTGGAGACCCAGTACTTC

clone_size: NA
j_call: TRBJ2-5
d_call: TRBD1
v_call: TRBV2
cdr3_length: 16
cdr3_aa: CASSTSGQGNQETQYF
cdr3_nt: TGTGCCAGCAGCACTTCGGGACAGGGAAACCAAGAGACCCAGTACTTC

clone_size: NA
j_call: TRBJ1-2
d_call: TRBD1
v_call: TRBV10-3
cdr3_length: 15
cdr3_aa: CAISELGQGAVGYTF
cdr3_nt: TGTGCCATCAGTGAGTTGGGACAGGGGGCGGTCGGCTACACCTTC

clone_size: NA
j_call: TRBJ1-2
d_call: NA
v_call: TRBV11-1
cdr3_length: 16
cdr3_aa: CASSSGPQKTNYGYTF
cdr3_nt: TGTGCCAGCAGCTCAGGTCCCCAGAAAACTAACTATGGCTACACCTTC

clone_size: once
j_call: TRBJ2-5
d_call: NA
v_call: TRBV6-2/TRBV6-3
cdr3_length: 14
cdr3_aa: CASSTGGEAETQYF
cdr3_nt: TGTGCCAGCAGTACCGGCGGGGAGGCGGAGACCCAGTACTTC

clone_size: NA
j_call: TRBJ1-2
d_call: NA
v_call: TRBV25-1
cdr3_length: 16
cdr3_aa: CASSEQTSLTNYGYTF
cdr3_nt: TGTGCCAGCAGCGAACAGACATCCCTTACTAACTATGGCTACACCTTC

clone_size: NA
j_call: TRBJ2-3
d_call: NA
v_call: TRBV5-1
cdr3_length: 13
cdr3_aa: CASSLGPGDTQYF
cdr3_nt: TGCGCCAGCAGCTTGGGTCCGGGGGATACGCAGTATTTT

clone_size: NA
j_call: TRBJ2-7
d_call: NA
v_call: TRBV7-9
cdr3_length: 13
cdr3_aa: CASSLGEWSEQYF
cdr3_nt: TGTGCCAGCAGCCTCGGTGAGTGGAGCGAGCAGTACTTC

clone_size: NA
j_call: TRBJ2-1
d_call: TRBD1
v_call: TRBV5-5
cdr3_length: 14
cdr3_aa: CASSLGRGQGEQFF
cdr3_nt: TGTGCCAGCAGCTTAGGCAGGGGGCAAGGTGAGCAGTTCTTC

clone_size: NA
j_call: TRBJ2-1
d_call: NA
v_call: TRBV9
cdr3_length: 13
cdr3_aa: CASSAGYRNEQFF
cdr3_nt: TGTGCCAGCAGCGCCGGTTACCGGAATGAGCAGTTCTTC

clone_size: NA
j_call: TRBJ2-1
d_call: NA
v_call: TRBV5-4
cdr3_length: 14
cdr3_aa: CASSLKSSYNEQFF
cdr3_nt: TGTGCCAGCAGTCTTAAGAGCTCCTACAATGAGCAGTTCTTC

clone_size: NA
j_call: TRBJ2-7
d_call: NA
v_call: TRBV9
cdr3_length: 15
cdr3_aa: CASSGGGAESYEQYF
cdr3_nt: TGTGCCAGCAGCGGTGGAGGAGCTGAATCCTACGAGCAGTACTTC

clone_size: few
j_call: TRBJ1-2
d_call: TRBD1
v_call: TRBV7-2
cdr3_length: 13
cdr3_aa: CASSPGTGYGYTF
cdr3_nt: TGTGCCAGCAGCCCCGGGACAGGGTATGGCTACACCTTC

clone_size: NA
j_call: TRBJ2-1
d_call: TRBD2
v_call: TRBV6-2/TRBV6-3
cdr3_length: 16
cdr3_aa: CASSTPGLAGYNEQFF
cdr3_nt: TGTGCCAGCAGTACTCCCGGACTAGCGGGATACAATGAGCAGTTCTTC

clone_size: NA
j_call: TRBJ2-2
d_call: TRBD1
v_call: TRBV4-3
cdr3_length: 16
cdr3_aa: CASSQDDRGLAGELFF
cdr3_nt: TGCGCCAGCAGCCAAGACGACAGGGGGCTCGCCGGGGAGCTGTTTTTT

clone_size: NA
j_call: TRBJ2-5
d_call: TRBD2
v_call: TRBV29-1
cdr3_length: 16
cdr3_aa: CSVESSGGTLWGTQYF
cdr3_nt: TGCAGCGTTGAATCTAGCGGGGGGACCCTATGGGGGACCCAGTACTTC

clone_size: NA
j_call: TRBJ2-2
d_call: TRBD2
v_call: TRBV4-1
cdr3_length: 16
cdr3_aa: CASSLRLAGGAGELFF
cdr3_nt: TGCGCCAGCAGCCTTAGACTAGCGGGAGGTGCCGGGGAGCTGTTTTTT

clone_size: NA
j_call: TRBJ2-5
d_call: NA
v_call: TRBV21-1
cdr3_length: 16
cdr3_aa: CASSKEEPGQQETQYF
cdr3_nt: TGTGCCAGCAGCAAAGAGGAACCGGGACAGCAAGAGACCCAGTACTTC

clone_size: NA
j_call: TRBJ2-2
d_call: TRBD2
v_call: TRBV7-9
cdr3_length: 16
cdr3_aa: CASSPTSGTNTGELFF
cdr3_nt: TGTGCCAGCAGCCCCACTAGCGGGACGAACACCGGGGAGCTGTTTTTT

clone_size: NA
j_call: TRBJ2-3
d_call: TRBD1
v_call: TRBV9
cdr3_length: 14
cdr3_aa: CASSPGQGSDTQYF
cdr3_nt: TGTGCCAGCAGCCCCGGACAGGGTTCAGATACGCAGTATTTT

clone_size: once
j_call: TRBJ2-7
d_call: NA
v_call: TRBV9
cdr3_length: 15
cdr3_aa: CASSVTGAEGGEQYF
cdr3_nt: TGTGCCAGCAGCGTAACTGGAGCGGAGGGCGGGGAGCAGTACTTC

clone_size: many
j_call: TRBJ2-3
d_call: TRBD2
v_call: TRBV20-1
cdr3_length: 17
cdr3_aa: CSASGGTSGYGTDTQYF
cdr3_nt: TGCAGTGCTAGTGGGGGGACTAGCGGGTATGGCACAGATACGCAGTATTTT

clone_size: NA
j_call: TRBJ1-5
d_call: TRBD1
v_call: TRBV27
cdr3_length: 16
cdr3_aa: CASNLFPGQGQQPQHF
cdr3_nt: TGTGCCAGCAACCTTTTCCCCGGACAGGGGCAACAGCCCCAGCATTTT

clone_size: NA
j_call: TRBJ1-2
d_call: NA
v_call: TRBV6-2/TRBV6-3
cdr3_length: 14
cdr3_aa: CASSRDTTGYGYTF
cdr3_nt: TGTGCCAGCAGCCGGGACACCACTGGATATGGCTACACCTTC

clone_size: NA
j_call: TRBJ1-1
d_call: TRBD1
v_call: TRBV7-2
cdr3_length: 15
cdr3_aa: CASSSRQGGNTEAFF
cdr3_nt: TGTGCCAGCAGCTCCAGACAGGGGGGGAACACTGAAGCTTTCTTT

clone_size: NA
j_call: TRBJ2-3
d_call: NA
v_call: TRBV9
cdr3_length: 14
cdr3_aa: CASSVALSTDTQYF
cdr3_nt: TGTGCCAGCAGCGTAGCTCTGAGCACAGATACGCAGTATTTT

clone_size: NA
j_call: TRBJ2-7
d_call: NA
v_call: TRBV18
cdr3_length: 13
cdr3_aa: CASSPQQGNEQYF
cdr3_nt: TGTGCCAGCTCACCTCAGCAGGGTAACGAGCAGTACTTC

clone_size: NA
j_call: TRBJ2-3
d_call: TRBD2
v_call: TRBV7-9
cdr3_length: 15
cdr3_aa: CASSLEAGGGGTQYF
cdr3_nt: TGTGCCAGCAGCTTAGAAGCGGGAGGAGGAGGTACGCAGTATTTT

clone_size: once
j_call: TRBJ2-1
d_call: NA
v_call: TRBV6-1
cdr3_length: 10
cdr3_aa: CASSHNEQFF
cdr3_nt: TGTGCCTCTTCCCACAATGAGCAGTTCTTC

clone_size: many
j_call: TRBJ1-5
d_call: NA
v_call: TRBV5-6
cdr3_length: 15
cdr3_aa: CASSTWGTTNQPQHF
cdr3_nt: TGTGCCAGCAGCACATGGGGCACCACGAATCAGCCCCAGCATTTT

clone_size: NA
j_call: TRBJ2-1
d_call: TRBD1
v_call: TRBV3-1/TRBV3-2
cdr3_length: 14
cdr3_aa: CASNGGQGRNEQFF
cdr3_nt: TGTGCCAGCAACGGGGGACAGGGGCGGAATGAGCAGTTCTTC

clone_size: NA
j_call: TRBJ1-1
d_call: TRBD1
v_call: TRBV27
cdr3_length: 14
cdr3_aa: CASSFRTGYPEAFF
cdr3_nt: TGTGCCAGCAGTTTCCGGACAGGGTACCCTGAAGCTTTCTTT

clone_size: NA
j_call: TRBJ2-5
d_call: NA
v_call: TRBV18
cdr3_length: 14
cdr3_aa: CASSPGTAKETQYF
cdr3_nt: TGTGCCAGCTCCCCCGGGACTGCAAAAGAGACCCAGTACTTC

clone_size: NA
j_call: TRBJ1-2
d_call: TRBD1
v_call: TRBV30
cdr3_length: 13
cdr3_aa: CAWSVDRLLGYTF
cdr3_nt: TGTGCCTGGAGTGTGGACAGGCTGTTGGGCTACACCTTC

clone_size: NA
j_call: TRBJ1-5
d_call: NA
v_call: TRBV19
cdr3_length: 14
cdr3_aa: CASSIGQIYQPQHF
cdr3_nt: TGTGCCAGTAGTATAGGTCAGATTTATCAGCCCCAGCATTTT

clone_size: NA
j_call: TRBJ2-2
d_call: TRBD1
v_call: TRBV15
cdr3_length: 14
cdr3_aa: CATSDRGDTGELFF
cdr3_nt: TGTGCCACCAGTGACAGGGGGGACACCGGGGAGCTGTTTTTT

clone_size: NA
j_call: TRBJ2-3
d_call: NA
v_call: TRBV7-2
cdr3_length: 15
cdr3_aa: CASSPAQARSDTQYF
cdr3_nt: TGTGCCAGCAGCCCAGCACAGGCCAGGTCAGATACGCAGTATTTT

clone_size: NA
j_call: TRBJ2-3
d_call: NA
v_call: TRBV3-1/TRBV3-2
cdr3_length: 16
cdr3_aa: CASSQNLALVADTQYF
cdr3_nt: TGTGCCAGCAGCCAGAACCTAGCGCTTGTGGCAGATACGCAGTATTTT

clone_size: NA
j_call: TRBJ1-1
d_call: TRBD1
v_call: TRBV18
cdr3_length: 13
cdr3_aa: CASSRADRVEAFF
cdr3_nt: TGTGCCAGCTCCCGGGCGGACAGGGTTGAAGCTTTCTTT

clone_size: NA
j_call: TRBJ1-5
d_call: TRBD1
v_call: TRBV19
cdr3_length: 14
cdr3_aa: CASSRTGGNQPQHF
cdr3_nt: TGTGCCAGTAGCCGGACAGGGGGAAATCAGCCCCAGCATTTT